The T cell receptor beta chain under discussion was sequenced for a study of identical twins. Among all donors, each was a healthy Caucasian. A universal primer site came from template switching; cDNA carried unique molecular identifiers. TCRdb re-called the 5' RACE reads with MiXCR, one entry per CDR3 protein. This sample carries about 900,000 distinct CDR3 sequences, more than 9% of them seen once, and the ten largest clones take roughly 1.6%. In this sample, this clonotype turned up many times. The CDR3 spans 14 residues. CDR1 and CDR2 (germline): SGHKS, YYEKEE (reference sequence). Unmatched junction bases numbered 3, after V lost 2 bases and J lost 4 bases. The data were also submitted as part of a second study, on yellow fever vaccine responses in identical twins. That paper adds: Reports say the vaccine T cell response in twins looked partly convergent and partly personalized.

The V and J genes are TRBV5-5 and TRBJ2-1; 7 nucleotides match TRBD1. The clonotype originates from a woman under 30 in good health. The sequenced material came from PBMCs. CDR3 region: CASSFRDRYNEQFF. CDR3 nucleotides: TGTGCCAGCAGCTTCCGGGACAGATACAATGAGCAGTTCTTC.